This section outlines one TCR beta chain sequence together with its context. What it binds is not known. Germline loops: CDR1 SGHNT, CDR2 YYREEE (reference sequence). V was pared by 1 base and J by 6 bases, with 6 bases of the junction left unmatched. This CDR3 contains 15 residues. Vbeta (60) and Jbeta (13) primers were used in the PCR. Sequenced by immunoSEQ multiplex PCR; TCRdb stores in-frame clones only, minus some. Its clone listing holds about 59,000 clones. This entry comes from a study of cytomegalovirus exposure and HLA in healthy donors. The study's findings and limits: Later analysis identified a missense DCLRE1C variant that was linked to TCR beta V- and J-gene trimming. HLA restriction was apparent for most CMV-associated TCR beta chains in a later analysis.

Input material: PBMCs. This rearrangement joins TRBV5-4 to TRBJ2-7, with 11 bases lining up with TRBD2. The TCR was taken from a man aged 25 to 45 in good health and CMV-seropositive. The CDR3: CASSLKLAGVLEQYF. CDR3 bases: TGTGCCAGCAGCTTGAAACTAGCGGGAGTGCTCGAGCAGTACTTC.